This T cell receptor (beta chain) was identified during a study of blood T cell repertoires in COVID-19. Study-level information: Samples came from the United States, Italy and Spain, spanning acute and convalescent COVID-19.

Source study methods: Amplification of reference gene primers was used by the study to estimate nucleated cell counts. Clones were read by immunoSEQ multiplex PCR, and TCRdb kept only the in-frame ones, dropping some. V and J calls and clone size are those listed in that table; D and trimming were worked out from the DNA. This table holds 120,000 to 150,000 clones, approximately 81% found once. The CDR3 consists of 14 residues. Unmatched junction bases numbered 6, after V lost 4 bases and J lost 6 bases. Germline lookup yields CDR1 SGHTA and CDR2 FQGTGA. The gene calls are TRBV7-3 and TRBJ2-1; 7 nucleotides match TRBD1. The receptor was isolated from a human donor with acute or convalescent COVID-19. The donor label of this sample is uncertain. The sample consisted of peripheral blood. CDR3 sequence reads: CASSSNRDSNEQFF. CDR3 in DNA: TGTGCCAGCAGCTCCAACCGGGACAGCAATGAGCAGTTCTTC.